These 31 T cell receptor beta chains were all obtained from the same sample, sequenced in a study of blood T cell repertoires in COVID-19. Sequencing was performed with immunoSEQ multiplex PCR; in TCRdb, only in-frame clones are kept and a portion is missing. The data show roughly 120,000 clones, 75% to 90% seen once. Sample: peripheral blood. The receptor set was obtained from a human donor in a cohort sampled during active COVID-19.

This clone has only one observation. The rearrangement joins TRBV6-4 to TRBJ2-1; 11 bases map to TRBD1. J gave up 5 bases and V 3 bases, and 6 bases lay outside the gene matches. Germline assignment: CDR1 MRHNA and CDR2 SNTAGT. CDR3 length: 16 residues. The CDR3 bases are TGTGCCAGCAGTGAGCCCGGGACAGGGGGTAACAATGAGCAGTTCTTC. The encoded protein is CASSEPGTGGNNEQFF.

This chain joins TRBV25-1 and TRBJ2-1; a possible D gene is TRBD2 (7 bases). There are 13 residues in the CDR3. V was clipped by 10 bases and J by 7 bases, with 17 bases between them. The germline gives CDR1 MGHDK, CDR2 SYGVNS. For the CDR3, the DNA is TGTGCCACCGCGGGGGCCCTCCGGAATGAGCAGTTCTTC. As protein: CATAGALRNEQFF. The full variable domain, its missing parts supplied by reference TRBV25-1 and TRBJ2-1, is EADIYQTPRYLVIGTGKKITLECSQTMGHDKMYWYQQDPGMELHLIHYSYGVNSTEKGDLSSESTVSRIRTEHFPLTLESARPSHTSQYLCATAGALRNEQFFGPGTRLTVL.

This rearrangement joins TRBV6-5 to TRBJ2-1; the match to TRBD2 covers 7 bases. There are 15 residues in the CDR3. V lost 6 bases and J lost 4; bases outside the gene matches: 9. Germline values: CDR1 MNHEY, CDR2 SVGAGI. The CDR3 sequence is CASSPASGNYNEQFF. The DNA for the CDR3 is TGTGCCAGCAGCCCCGCTAGCGGTAATTACAATGAGCAGTTCTTC.

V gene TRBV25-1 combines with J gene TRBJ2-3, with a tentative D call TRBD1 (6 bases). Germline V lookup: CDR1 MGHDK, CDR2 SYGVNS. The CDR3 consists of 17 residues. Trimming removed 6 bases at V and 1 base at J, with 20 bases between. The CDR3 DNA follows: TGTGCCAGCAGAACAGGGTTAGGGAAAGGGGGCACAGATACGCAGTATTTT. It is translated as CASRTGLGKGGTDTQYF.

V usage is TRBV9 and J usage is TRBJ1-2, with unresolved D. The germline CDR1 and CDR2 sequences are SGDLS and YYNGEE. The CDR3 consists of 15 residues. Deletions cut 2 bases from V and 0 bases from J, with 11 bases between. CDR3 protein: CASSVQVPPNYGYTF. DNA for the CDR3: TGTGCCAGCAGCGTTCAGGTTCCGCCTAACTATGGCTACACCTTC.

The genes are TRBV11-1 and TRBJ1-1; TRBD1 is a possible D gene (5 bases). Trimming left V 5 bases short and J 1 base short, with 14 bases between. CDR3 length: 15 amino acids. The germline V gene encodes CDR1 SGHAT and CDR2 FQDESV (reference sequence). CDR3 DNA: TGTGCCAGCAGCCCCACGACAGTCTGGAACACTGAAGCTTTCTTT. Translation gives CASSPTTVWNTEAFF.

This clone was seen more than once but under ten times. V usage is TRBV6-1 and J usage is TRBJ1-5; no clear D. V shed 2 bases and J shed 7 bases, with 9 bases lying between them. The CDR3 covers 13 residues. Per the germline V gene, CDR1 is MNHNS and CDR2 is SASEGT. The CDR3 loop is CASSEFAAQPQHF. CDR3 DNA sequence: TGTGCCAGCAGTGAATTCGCGGCGCAGCCCCAGCATTTT.

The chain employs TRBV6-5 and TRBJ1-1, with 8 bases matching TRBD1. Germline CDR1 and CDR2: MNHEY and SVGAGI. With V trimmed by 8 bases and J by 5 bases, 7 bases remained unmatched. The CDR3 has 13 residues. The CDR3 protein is CASSTDRVTEAFF. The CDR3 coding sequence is TGTGCCAGCTCGACGGACAGGGTGACTGAAGCTTTCTTT.

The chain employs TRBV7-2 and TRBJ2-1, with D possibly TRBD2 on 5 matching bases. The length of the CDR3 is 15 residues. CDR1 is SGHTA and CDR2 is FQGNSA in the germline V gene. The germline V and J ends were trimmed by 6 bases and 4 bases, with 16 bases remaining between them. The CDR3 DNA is TGTGCCAGCAGGAGCCCGGGGAGTGCTTACAATGAGCAGTTCTTC. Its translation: CASRSPGSAYNEQFF.

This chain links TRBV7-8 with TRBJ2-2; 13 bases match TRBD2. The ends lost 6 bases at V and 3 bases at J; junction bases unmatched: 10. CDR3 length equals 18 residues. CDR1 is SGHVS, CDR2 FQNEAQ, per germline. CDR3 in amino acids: CASSLRTSGSLDTGELFF. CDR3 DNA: TGTGCCAGCAGTTTAAGGACTAGCGGGAGTCTCGACACCGGGGAGCTGTTTTTT.

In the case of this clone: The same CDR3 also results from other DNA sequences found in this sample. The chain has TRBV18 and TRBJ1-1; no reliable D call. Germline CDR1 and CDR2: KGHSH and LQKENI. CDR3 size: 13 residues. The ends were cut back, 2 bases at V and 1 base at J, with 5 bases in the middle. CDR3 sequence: CASSPTRNTEAFF. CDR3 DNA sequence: TGTGCCAGCTCACCAACAAGGAACACTGAAGCTTTCTTT.

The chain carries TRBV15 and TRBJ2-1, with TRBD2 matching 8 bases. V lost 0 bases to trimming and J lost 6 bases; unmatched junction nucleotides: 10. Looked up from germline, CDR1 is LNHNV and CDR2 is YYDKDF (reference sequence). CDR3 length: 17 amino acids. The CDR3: CATSRDRASGLINEQFF. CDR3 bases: TGTGCCACCAGCAGAGATAGGGCTAGCGGGTTGATCAATGAGCAGTTCTTC.

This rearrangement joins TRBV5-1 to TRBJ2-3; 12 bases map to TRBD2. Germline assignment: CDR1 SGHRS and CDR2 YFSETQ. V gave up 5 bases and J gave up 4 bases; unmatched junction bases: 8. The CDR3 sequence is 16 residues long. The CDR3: CASRSSGRAVSDTQYF. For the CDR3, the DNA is TGCGCCAGCAGATCTAGCGGGAGGGCGGTTTCAGATACGCAGTATTTT.

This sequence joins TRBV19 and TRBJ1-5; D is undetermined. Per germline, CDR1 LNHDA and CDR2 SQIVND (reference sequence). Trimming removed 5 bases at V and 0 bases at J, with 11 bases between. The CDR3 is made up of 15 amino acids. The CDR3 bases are TGTGCCAGTAGTCCCTGGCCAAATAGCAATCAGCCCCAGCATTTT. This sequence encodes CASSPWPNSNQPQHF.

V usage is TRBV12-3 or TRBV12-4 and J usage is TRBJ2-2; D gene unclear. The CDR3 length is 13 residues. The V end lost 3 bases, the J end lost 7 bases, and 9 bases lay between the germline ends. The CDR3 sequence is CASSFVASGELFF. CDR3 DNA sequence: TGTGCCAGCAGTTTCGTGGCAAGCGGGGAGCTGTTTTTT.

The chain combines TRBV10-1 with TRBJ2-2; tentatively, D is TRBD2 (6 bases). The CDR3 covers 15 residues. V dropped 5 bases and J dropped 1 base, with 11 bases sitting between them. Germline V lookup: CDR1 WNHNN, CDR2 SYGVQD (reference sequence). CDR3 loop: CASSWREGNTGELFF. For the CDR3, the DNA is TGCGCCAGCAGTTGGCGGGAAGGGAACACCGGGGAGCTGTTTTTT.

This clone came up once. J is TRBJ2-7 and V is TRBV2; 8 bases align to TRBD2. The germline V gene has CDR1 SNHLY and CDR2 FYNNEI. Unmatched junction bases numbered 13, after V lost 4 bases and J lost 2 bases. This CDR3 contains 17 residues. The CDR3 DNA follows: TGTGCCAGCAGTGGCGGGGGGCGATTGGGCGATCCCTACGAGCAGTACTTC. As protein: CASSGGGRLGDPYEQYF.

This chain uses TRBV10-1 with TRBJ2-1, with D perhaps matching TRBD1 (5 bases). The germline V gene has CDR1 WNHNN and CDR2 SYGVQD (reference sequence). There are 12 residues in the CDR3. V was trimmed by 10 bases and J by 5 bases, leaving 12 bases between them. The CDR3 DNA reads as TGCGCCACCAGCCCGACAGACAATGAGCAGTTCTTC. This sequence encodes CATSPTDNEQFF.

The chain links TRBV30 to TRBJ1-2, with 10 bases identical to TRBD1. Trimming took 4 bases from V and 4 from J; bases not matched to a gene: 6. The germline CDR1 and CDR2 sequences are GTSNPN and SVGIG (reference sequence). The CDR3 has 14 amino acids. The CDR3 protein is CAWKPTGGAYGYTF. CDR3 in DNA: TGTGCCTGGAAGCCGACAGGGGGCGCCTATGGCTACACCTTC.

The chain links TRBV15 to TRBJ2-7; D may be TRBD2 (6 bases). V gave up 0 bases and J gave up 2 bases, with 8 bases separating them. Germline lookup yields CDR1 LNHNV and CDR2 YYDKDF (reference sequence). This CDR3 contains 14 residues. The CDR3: CATSRDPGAYEQYF. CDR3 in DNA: TGTGCCACCAGCAGAGATCCGGGAGCCTACGAGCAGTACTTC.

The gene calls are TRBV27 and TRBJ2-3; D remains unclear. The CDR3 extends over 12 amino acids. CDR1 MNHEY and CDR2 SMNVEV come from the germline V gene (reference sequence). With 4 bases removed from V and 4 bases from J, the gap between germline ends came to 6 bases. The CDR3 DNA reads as TGTGCCAGCAGTTCACAGTCAGATACGCAGTATTTT. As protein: CASSSQSDTQYF.

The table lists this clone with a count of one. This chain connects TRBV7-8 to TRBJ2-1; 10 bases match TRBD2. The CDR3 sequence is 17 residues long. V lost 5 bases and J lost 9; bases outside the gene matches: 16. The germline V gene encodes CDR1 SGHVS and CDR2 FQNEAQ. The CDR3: CASSLSFGTSERGEQFF. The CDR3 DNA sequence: TGTGCCAGCAGCCTATCGTTCGGGACTAGCGAGAGGGGTGAGCAGTTCTTC.

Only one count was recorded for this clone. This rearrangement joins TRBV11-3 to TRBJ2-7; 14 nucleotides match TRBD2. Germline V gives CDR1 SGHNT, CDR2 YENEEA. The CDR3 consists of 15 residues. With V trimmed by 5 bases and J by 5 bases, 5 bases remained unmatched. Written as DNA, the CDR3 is TGTGCCAGCAGCCAGGGGACTAGCGGGGGCCACGAGCAGTACTTC. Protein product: CASSQGTSGGHEQYF.

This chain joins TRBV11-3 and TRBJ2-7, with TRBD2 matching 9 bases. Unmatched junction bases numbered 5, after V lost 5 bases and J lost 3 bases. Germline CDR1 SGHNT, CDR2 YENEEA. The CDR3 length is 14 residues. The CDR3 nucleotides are TGTGCCAGCAGCCGTGGAGCGGGGGGCTACGAGCAGTACTTC. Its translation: CASSRGAGGYEQYF.

The CDR3 DNA reads TGTGCCAGCAGTTTACGTATCGGACAGGGGGATCAGCCCCAGCATTTT. Its translation: CASSLRIGQGDQPQHF. This chain joins TRBV28 and TRBJ1-5; 10 bases match TRBD1. Germline V gives CDR1 MDHEN, CDR2 SYDVKM. V trimming: 2 bases; J trimming: 5 bases; junction bases outside the gene matches: 6. The CDR3 spans 16 residues.

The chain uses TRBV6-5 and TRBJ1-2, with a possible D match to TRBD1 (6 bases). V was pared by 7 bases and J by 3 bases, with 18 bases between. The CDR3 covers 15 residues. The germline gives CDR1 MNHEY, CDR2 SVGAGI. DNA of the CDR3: TGTGCCAGCACCAACCCGAGGGGGGGGGACTATGGCTACACCTTC. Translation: CASTNPRGGDYGYTF.

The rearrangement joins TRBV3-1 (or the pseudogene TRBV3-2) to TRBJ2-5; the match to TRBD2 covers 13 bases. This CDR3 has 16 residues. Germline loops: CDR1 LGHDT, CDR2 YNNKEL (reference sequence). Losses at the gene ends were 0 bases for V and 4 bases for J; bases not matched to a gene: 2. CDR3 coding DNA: TGTGCCAGCAGCCAAGAATGGACTAGCGGGAGAGAGACCCAGTACTTC. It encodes CASSQEWTSGRETQYF.

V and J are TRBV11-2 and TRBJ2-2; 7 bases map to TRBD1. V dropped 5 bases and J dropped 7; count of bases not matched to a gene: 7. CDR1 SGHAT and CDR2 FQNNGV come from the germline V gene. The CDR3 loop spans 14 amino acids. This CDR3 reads CASSGDRLVGELFF. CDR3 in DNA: TGTGCCAGCAGCGGGGACAGATTAGTCGGGGAGCTGTTTTTT.

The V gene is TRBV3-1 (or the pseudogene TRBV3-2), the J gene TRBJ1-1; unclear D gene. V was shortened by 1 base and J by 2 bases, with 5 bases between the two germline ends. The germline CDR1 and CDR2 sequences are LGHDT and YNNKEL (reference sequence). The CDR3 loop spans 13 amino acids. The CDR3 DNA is TGTGCCAGCAGCCAAGTAACAAACACTGAAGCTTTCTTT. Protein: CASSQVTNTEAFF.

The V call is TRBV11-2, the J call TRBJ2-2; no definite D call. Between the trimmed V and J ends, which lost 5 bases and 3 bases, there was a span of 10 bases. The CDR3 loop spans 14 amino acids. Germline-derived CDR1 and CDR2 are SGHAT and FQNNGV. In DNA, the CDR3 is TGTGCCAGCAGCCAAGACATGGACACCGGGGAGCTGTTTTTT. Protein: CASSQDMDTGELFF.

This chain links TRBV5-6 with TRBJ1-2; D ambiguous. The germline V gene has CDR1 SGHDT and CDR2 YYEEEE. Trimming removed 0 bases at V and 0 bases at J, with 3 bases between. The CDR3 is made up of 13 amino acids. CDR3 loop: CASSLVTNYGYTF. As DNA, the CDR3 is TGTGCCAGCAGCTTGGTTACTAACTATGGCTACACCTTC.